The 11 T cell receptor beta chains below come from one sample, sequenced in a study of yellow fever vaccine responses in identical twins. TCRdb reprocessed the RT-PCR reads via MiXCR and lists one record per CDR3 protein. This sample has some 20,000 distinct CDR3 sequences; around four fifths occur once, and the top ten carry about 4.8%. This specimen was T cells from blood (PBMCs), unsorted or a sorted subset (not recorded which), taken before or after yellow fever vaccination (not recorded which). These TCRs come from a woman under 30 who received the yellow fever vaccine.

The chain has TRBV18 and TRBJ2-7, with D unresolved. The CDR3 contains 13 residues. Germline CDR1 and CDR2: KGHSH and LQKENI. With 4 bases removed from V and 12 bases from J, the gap between germline ends came to 19 bases. The CDR3 DNA reads as TGTGCCAGCTCACACTCCGTCGGGTGGGGAAGGTACTTC. Amino acid sequence: CASSHSVGWGRYF.

This clonotype was seen a few times. The rearrangement uses TRBV11-3 and TRBJ2-7, with a possible D match to TRBD1 (6 bases). V dropped 5 bases and J dropped 3 bases, with 11 bases sitting between them. The CDR3 extends over 13 amino acids. Per the germline V gene, CDR1 is SGHNT and CDR2 is YENEEA. The CDR3 DNA is TGTGCCAGCAGCCTCGTACAGGGCTACGAGCAGTACTTC. Amino acid sequence: CASSLVQGYEQYF.

This clonotype has a single count. This chain joins TRBV4-1 and TRBJ2-3; possibly TRBD1 for D (5 bases). Deletions cut 3 bases from V and 1 base from J, with 8 bases between. The CDR3 length is 14 residues. Germline values: CDR1 MGHRA, CDR2 YSYEKL. The CDR3 DNA reads as TGCGCCAGCAGCCATCCCAGGGGCACAGATACGCAGTATTTT. Encoded protein: CASSHPRGTDTQYF.

This clonotype was counted only a few times. This chain joins TRBV2 and TRBJ1-1; 7 bases agree with TRBD1. CDR1 and CDR2 from the germline V gene are SNHLY and FYNNEI. This CDR3 region has 13 residues. V gave up 6 bases and J gave up 1 base; unmatched junction bases: 2. Written as DNA, the CDR3 is TGTGCCAGCAGGGGACAGCCGAACACTGAAGCTTTCTTT. Translated: CASRGQPNTEAFF. Together with reference TRBV2 and TRBJ1-1, the CDR3 gives the full variable domain: EPEVTQTPSHQVTQMGQEVILRCVPISNHLYFYWYRQILGQKVEFLVSFYNNEISEKSEIFDDQFSVERPDGSNFTLKIRSTKLEDSAMYFCASRGQPNTEAFFGQGTRLTVV.

The chain joins TRBV11-2 to TRBJ2-1, with D maybe TRBD2 (7 bases). The V end was cut by 5 bases, the J end by 8 bases, with 22 bases between. CDR1 and CDR2 from the germline V gene are SGHAT and FQNNGV. This CDR3 is 16 amino acids long. The chain's CDR3 is CASSLPRGGLLHEQFF. The CDR3, as DNA: TGTGCCAGCAGCCTTCCCCGAGGGGGACTATTGCATGAGCAGTTCTTC.

V is TRBV5-4 and J is TRBJ2-1; D is unresolved. V was shortened by 0 bases and J by 2 bases, with 9 bases between the two germline ends. Germline CDR1 reads SGHNT; CDR2 reads YYREEE (reference sequence). There are 15 residues in the CDR3. This CDR3 is CASSLGRVAYNEQFF. CDR3 nucleotide sequence: TGTGCCAGCAGCTTGGGCCGAGTGGCCTACAATGAGCAGTTCTTC.

This clonotype was seen a few times. The chain joins TRBV4-1 to TRBJ2-7; no clear D gene. This CDR3 is 11 amino acids long. The V gene's germline CDR1 is MGHRA and CDR2 YSYEKL. Between the trimmed V and J ends, which lost 3 bases and 9 bases, there was a span of 9 bases. The CDR3 loop reads CASSQGSRQYV. CDR3 nucleotides: TGCGCCAGCAGCCAGGGGTCGAGGCAGTACGTC.

This chain joins TRBV28 and TRBJ2-5, with D perhaps TRBD1 (6 bases). CDR1 MDHEN and CDR2 SYDVKM come from the germline V gene. The CDR3 is 13 amino acids. Trimming removed 8 bases at V and 5 bases at J, with 15 bases between. This CDR3 is CASADSFGETQYF. The CDR3 region has the DNA TGTGCCAGCGCGGACAGTTTCGGGGAGACCCAGTACTTC.

The chain carries TRBV6-1 and TRBJ1-4, with a weak D call TRBD1 (5 bases). Germline V gene lookup returns CDR1 MNHNS and CDR2 SASEGT. V lost 4 bases and J lost 0, with 9 bases in between. The CDR3 has 15 residues. In nucleotides, the CDR3 is TGTGCCAGCAGTGTTGGGGGAACAACTAATGAAAAACTGTTTTTT. As protein: CASSVGGTTNEKLFF.

This chain joins TRBV18 and TRBJ1-5, with no clear D. Germline CDR1 and CDR2: KGHSH and LQKENI. Trimming pared 3 bases from V and 3 bases from J, leaving 12 bases between. The CDR3 is 15 residues long. Here the CDR3 DNA reads TGTGCCAGCTCACCCAACCGGGCCATCAATCAGCCCCAGCATTTT. It translates to CASSPNRAINQPQHF.

This chain connects TRBV5-1 to TRBJ2-5; the D call may be TRBD1 or TRBD2 (6 bases each). The CDR3 consists of 15 residues. V lost 4 bases to trimming and J lost 2 bases, with 15 bases between them. Germline assignment: CDR1 SGHRS and CDR2 YFSETQ. In DNA, the CDR3 is TGCGCCAGCAGCACGGGGGACACCAGACAAGAGACCCAGTACTTC. Translated: CASSTGDTRQETQYF. Combining the CDR3 with reference TRBV5-1 and TRBJ2-5 gives the whole variable domain KAGVTQTPRYLIKTRGQQVTLSCSPISGHRSVSWYQQTPGQGLQFLFEYFSETQRNKGNFPGRFSGRQFSNSRSEMNVSTLELGDSALYLCASSTGDTRQETQYFGPGTRLLVL.